This entry lists 10 T cell receptor beta chains sequenced from one sample in a study of T-cell reconstitution after alpha-beta-depleted transplantation in children. The library targeted TCRbeta and was prepared with unique molecular identifiers. TCRdb reprocessed the PCR reads with MiXCR, giving one entry per CDR3 protein. The repertoire holds 300,000 to 400,000 distinct CDR3 sequences, with around 16% as singletons. The specimen comprised PBMCs, mostly from graft donor cells, sampled 360 days after TCRalphabeta/CD19-depleted stem cell transplant. These receptors were collected from a male patient aged 2 to 10 who had a stem cell transplant for acute lymphoblastic leukemia, so the T cells may come from the graft donor.

The chain is built from TRBV13 and TRBJ2-1; a weak D match, TRBD2 (6 bases). Per germline, CDR1 PRHDT and CDR2 FYEKMQ (reference sequence). Deletions cut 5 bases from V and 13 bases from J, with 18 bases between. The CDR3 loop spans 13 amino acids. The DNA of the CDR3 is TGTGCCAGCAGCGCCCGACTAGTTCCTGATCAGTTCTTC. It yields the protein CASSARLVPDQFF.

Here the CDR3 reads CASSSHQGGGNEQFF. The DNA of the CDR3 is TGTGCCAGCAGCTCACACCAAGGGGGGGGTAATGAGCAGTTCTTC. The chain joins TRBV7-3 to TRBJ2-1; a possible D gene is TRBD2 (7 bases). The CDR3 is made up of 15 amino acids. Between the trimmed V and J ends, which lost 4 bases and 7 bases, there was a span of 17 bases. Germline V gene data show CDR1 as SGHTA and CDR2 as FQGTGA.

The chain recombines TRBV5-6 with TRBJ1-2; D not resolved. CDR1 is SGHDT, CDR2 YYEEEE, per germline. The V gene lost 7 bases and the J gene lost 3 bases, with 13 bases spanning the gap. CDR3 length: 13 amino acids. CDR3 nucleotide sequence: TGTGCCAGCCTCAGTATGTCAGACTATGGCTACACCTTC. Its protein product is CASLSMSDYGYTF.

The table lists this clonotype with a few counts. J is TRBJ2-1 and V is TRBV5-4; 8 bases map to TRBD1. Germline V CDR1 and CDR2: SGHNT, YYREEE (reference sequence). V was pared by 3 bases and J by 1 base, with 12 bases of the junction left unmatched. The CDR3 covers 18 residues. The CDR3 region has the DNA TGTGCCAGCAGCTCCGGGTTAACCGACAGGGGTTCCTACAATGAGCAGTTCTTC. This sequence encodes CASSSGLTDRGSYNEQFF.

The V and J genes are TRBV7-2 and TRBJ2-1, with TRBD2 matching over 10 bases. CDR1 and CDR2 (germline): SGHTA, FQGNSA. The CDR3 sequence is 16 residues long. J lost 0 bases, V lost 8 bases, and 7 bases had no gene match. The DNA of the CDR3 is TGTGCCAGCTCCAGCGGGAGGGCCGTCTCCTACAATGAGCAGTTCTTC. Translating it yields CASSSGRAVSYNEQFF.

J is TRBJ2-1 and V is TRBV15, with a tentative D call TRBD2 (6 bases). CDR3 length: 16 residues. CDR1 LNHNV and CDR2 YYDKDF come from the germline V gene (reference sequence). V lost 4 bases and J lost 0, with 13 bases in between. Here the CDR3 DNA reads TGTGCCACCAGCAATCCGCGGGAAGACTCCTACAATGAGCAGTTCTTC. It specifies CATSNPREDSYNEQFF.

This rearrangement joins TRBV29-1 to TRBJ1-1, with D maybe TRBD1 (6 bases). The CDR3 covers 13 residues. Germline lookup yields CDR1 SQVTM and CDR2 ANQGSEA. The ends were cut back, 5 bases at V and 2 bases at J, with 12 bases in the middle. The CDR3 DNA reads TGCAGCGTTAGGGGGGGAGGTAACACTGAAGCTTTCTTT. This gives the protein CSVRGGGNTEAFF.

This clonotype was observed a handful of times. The chain links TRBV25-1 to TRBJ1-4, with TRBD1 identical over 9 bases. This CDR3 comprises 17 residues. J gave up 8 bases and V 3 bases, and 13 bases lay outside the gene matches. Per germline, CDR1 MGHDK and CDR2 SYGVNS. CDR3 nucleotides: TGTGCCAGCAGTGAGCTCGAGGGACAGGGCCTTGGGGAAAAACTGTTTTTT. This sequence encodes CASSELEGQGLGEKLFF.

The chain employs TRBV27 and TRBJ2-1, with D uncertain. Germline loops: CDR1 MNHEY, CDR2 SMNVEV (reference sequence). Trimming took 0 bases from V and 0 from J, leaving 15 bases between them. The CDR3 is made up of 18 amino acids. The chain's CDR3 is CASSLSAPPSYSYNEQFF. CDR3 bases: TGTGCCAGCAGTTTATCGGCGCCCCCGTCGTACTCCTACAATGAGCAGTTCTTC.

This clonotype was counted many times. The gene calls are TRBV2 and TRBJ2-3; perhaps TRBD2 as D (5 bases). With 6 bases removed from V and 5 bases from J, the gap between germline ends came to 6 bases. CDR1 SNHLY and CDR2 FYNNEI come from the germline V gene. This CDR3 contains 11 residues. CDR3 DNA sequence: TGTGCCAGCAGCGCGGGAGATACGCAGTATTTT. Translated: CASSAGDTQYF. Drawing the rest from reference TRBV2 and TRBJ2-3, the complete variable domain is EPEVTQTPSHQVTQMGQEVILRCVPISNHLYFYWYRQILGQKVEFLVSFYNNEISEKSEIFDDQFSVERPDGSNFTLKIRSTKLEDSAMYFCASSAGDTQYFGPGTRLTVL.